This TCR beta chain was identified during a study of T cell changes during pregnancy in multiple sclerosis. This table comes from immunoSEQ multiplex PCR, and its TCRdb copy is limited to in-frame clones, with some not included. The sample contains just under 95,000 clones, 85% to 95% of which appear only once. The CDR3 contains 18 residues. The input for sequencing was peripheral blood, taken in the first trimester of pregnancy. This chain connects TRBV21-1 to TRBJ2-7; the D call TRBD2 from the table was never checked on the DNA. TRBV21-1 is labeled a pseudogene. The clonotype originates from a female donor with multiple sclerosis, enrolled in a pregnancy study. CDR3 in amino acids: CASSKRERIAGSTYEQYF. The CDR3 nucleotides are TGTGCCAGCAGCAAACGGGAGAGAATAGCGGGGAGTACCTACGAGCAGTACTTC.